By its share, the clone carrying this T cell receptor (beta chain) is medium-sized. Its antigen is still unknown. The record originates from a study of vaccination effects on CD4 cells after COVID-19. Overall study results and limits: Just 1 of 255 vaccine-induced clones in healthy recipients was cross-reactive. Missing from the study were early post-infection timepoints, and its convalescent patients were few.

Trimming took 6 bases from V and 4 from J, leaving 13 bases between them. Germline-derived CDR1 and CDR2 are SEHNR and FQNEAQ (reference sequence). The CDR3 loop spans 14 amino acids. Using immunoSEQ multiplex PCR, the repertoire was profiled, and TCRdb retains in-frame clones only, with some absent. This repertoire shows around 29,000 clones, roughly 70% found once; its top ten account for around 9.7%. Antigen-specific CD4+ T cells expanded by the ViraFEST assay with viral peptide pools were then sequenced. With more than 9 days of culture completed, CD4+ T cells were isolated. Everyone in the study got two shots of either the BNT162b2 or mRNA-1273 vaccine.

Source: CD4+ T cells from PBMCs cultured with HCoV-NL63 spike peptides, taken after COVID-19 vaccination. The receptor comes from a human donor who received a COVID-19 vaccine. The chain carries TRBV7-9 and TRBJ1-5; D is ambiguous. The CDR3 DNA is TGTGCCAGCAGTCCCCCGACGCAGAATCAGCCCCAGCATTTT. The encoded protein is CASSPPTQNQPQHF.